One sample yielded the 19 T cell receptor beta chains listed below, sequenced in a study of blood T cell repertoires in COVID-19. Assay: immunoSEQ multiplex PCR; the TCRdb copy retains only in-frame clones and omits some. Of 230,000 or so clones in the sample, about 86% were seen once. The sample was peripheral blood. The receptors were gathered from a man aged 40-55 years with active or convalescent COVID-19.

The genes are TRBV19 and TRBJ1-1, with D tentatively TRBD1 (5 bases). Germline values: CDR1 LNHDA, CDR2 SQIVND (reference sequence). V lost 3 bases and J 2 bases, leaving 10 bases between the germline ends. The CDR3 spans 14 residues. In nucleotides, the CDR3 is TGTGCCAGTAGTATCGCAGGGTACAACACTGAAGCTTTCTTT. Translated: CASSIAGYNTEAFF.

The genes are TRBV30 and TRBJ2-1, with 7 bases fitting TRBD1. The junction had 19 bases not matched to a gene; V was cut back by 8 bases and J by 9 bases. The CDR3 loop spans 15 amino acids. Germline loops: CDR1 GTSNPN, CDR2 SVGIG (reference sequence). CDR3 amino acids: CARDGQATSQGEQFF. For the CDR3, the DNA is TGTGCCAGGGACGGACAGGCCACTTCACAGGGTGAGCAGTTCTTC. The whole variable domain, remainder taken from reference TRBV30 and TRBJ2-1, is SQTIHQWPATLVQPVGSPLSLECTVEGTSNPNLYWYRQAAGRGLQLLFYSVGIGQISSEVPQNLSASRPQDRQFILSSKKLLLSDSGFYLCARDGQATSQGEQFFGPGTRLTVL.

J is TRBJ1-2 and V is TRBV5-6, with a weak D call TRBD1 (5 bases). V lost 2 bases, J lost 4 bases, and 21 bases lay in between. This CDR3 has 17 amino acids. From germline, CDR1 is SGHDT and CDR2 YYEEEE. Here the CDR3 reads CASSLSPEQADAYGYTF. CDR3 coding DNA: TGTGCCAGCAGCTTAAGTCCTGAACAGGCTGACGCCTATGGCTACACCTTC.

This clone occurred once. This rearrangement joins TRBV19 to TRBJ2-7, with TRBD2 matching 7 bases. V lost 9 bases to trimming and J lost 7 bases; unmatched junction nucleotides: 12. Germline values: CDR1 LNHDA, CDR2 SQIVND (reference sequence). The CDR3 has 13 residues. CDR3 protein: CASRRGGAGEQYF. DNA of the CDR3: TGTGCCAGCCGACGGGGAGGGGCGGGGGAGCAGTACTTC.

V gene TRBV5-4 combines with J gene TRBJ2-3; 11 bases line up with TRBD2. Germline V gives CDR1 SGHNT, CDR2 YYREEE (reference sequence). This CDR3 is 16 amino acids long. J lost 6 bases, V lost 5 bases, and 11 bases had no gene match. CDR3 in DNA: TGTGCCAGCAGATCCGGGACTAGCGGTGTTAGGGATACGCAGTATTTT. Protein sequence: CASRSGTSGVRDTQYF.

The chain recombines TRBV29-1 with TRBJ2-5; 9 bases map to TRBD2. The CDR3 is made up of 15 amino acids. V shed 7 bases and J 3 bases; nucleotides not matched to a gene: 12. Germline V gene data show CDR1 as SQVTM and CDR2 as ANQGSEA. CDR3 region: CSARAGRTSEETQYF. CDR3 in DNA: TGCAGCGCCCGCGCGGGCAGGACTAGCGAAGAGACCCAGTACTTC.

V usage is TRBV5-4 and J usage is TRBJ2-3; possibly TRBD2 for D (6 bases). This CDR3 is built from 13 residues. The V gene's germline CDR1 is SGHNT and CDR2 YYREEE (reference sequence). V was pared by 2 bases and J by 4 bases, with 8 bases between. DNA of the CDR3: TGTGCCAGCAGCTTAGGGACTTCAGATACGCAGTATTTT. It specifies CASSLGTSDTQYF.

This sequence joins TRBV4-1 and TRBJ1-1; D possibly corresponds to TRBD1 (5 bases). Trimming stripped 0 bases from V and 8 bases from J, with 16 bases between. The CDR3 consists of 15 residues. Germline CDR1 and CDR2: MGHRA and YSYEKL. The CDR3 reads CASSQDEKGPPEAFF. Here the CDR3 DNA reads TGCGCCAGCAGCCAAGATGAAAAGGGGCCTCCGGAAGCTTTCTTT.

Only one count was recorded for this clone. The chain combines TRBV9 with TRBJ2-5, with D tentatively TRBD1 (5 bases). With 2 bases removed from V and 5 bases from J, the gap between germline ends came to 13 bases. The V gene's germline CDR1 is SGDLS and CDR2 YYNGEE. The CDR3 is 14 amino acids. CDR3 sequence: CASSVSQGRETQYF. The CDR3 coding sequence is TGTGCCAGCAGCGTCAGCCAGGGTAGGGAGACCCAGTACTTC.

This chain uses TRBV5-1 with TRBJ2-5; possibly TRBD2 for D (6 bases). The CDR3 covers 15 residues. Trimming removed 0 bases from V and 1 base from J, with 10 bases in between. Germline V gene lookup returns CDR1 SGHRS and CDR2 YFSETQ. This CDR3 reads CASSLAAGPQETQYF. CDR3 DNA: TGCGCCAGCAGCTTGGCCGCGGGGCCCCAAGAGACCCAGTACTTC.

The chain joins TRBV7-2 to TRBJ1-1, with D unclear. Deletions cut 1 base from V and 3 bases from J, with 9 bases between. The CDR3 loop spans 14 amino acids. Germline V lookup: CDR1 SGHTA, CDR2 FQGNSA. CDR3 in DNA: TGTGCCAGCAGCTTAGGGGAGGGCTACACTGAAGCTTTCTTT. Its translation: CASSLGEGYTEAFF.

V and J are TRBV28 and TRBJ1-2; 8 nucleotides line up with TRBD1. Trimming cost V 5 bases and J 4 bases; bases outside gene matches: 9. The length of the CDR3 is 15 residues. Germline V lookup: CDR1 MDHEN, CDR2 SYDVKM. For the CDR3, the DNA is TGTGCCAGCAGTACGAGCTCAGGGGGCGGCTATGGCTACACCTTC. Its translation is CASSTSSGGGYGYTF.

This clone has only a few counts. The chain carries TRBV27 and TRBJ2-3; D remains ambiguous. CDR1 and CDR2 from the germline V gene are MNHEY and SMNVEV (reference sequence). Trimming removed 5 bases at V and 0 bases at J, with 12 bases between. CDR3 size: 15 residues. The CDR3 protein is CASSVLLTSTDTQYF. The CDR3 DNA is TGTGCCAGCAGTGTGCTTTTAACTAGCACAGATACGCAGTATTTT.

The V gene is TRBV30, the J gene TRBJ2-7; D is possibly TRBD1 (6 bases). The germline V and J ends were trimmed by 7 bases and 4 bases, with 14 bases remaining between them. The CDR3 runs 12 residues. CDR1 GTSNPN and CDR2 SVGIG come from the germline V gene (reference sequence). The CDR3 nucleotides read TGTGCCTTCGGGACACCGTCTTACGAGCAGTACTTC. Protein: CAFGTPSYEQYF. Full variable domain (remainder filled in from reference TRBV30 and TRBJ2-7): SQTIHQWPATLVQPVGSPLSLECTVEGTSNPNLYWYRQAAGRGLQLLFYSVGIGQISSEVPQNLSASRPQDRQFILSSKKLLLSDSGFYLCAFGTPSYEQYFGPGTRLTVT.

The chain employs TRBV19 and TRBJ1-1; 7 bases are shared with TRBD1. V lost 6 bases, J lost 3 bases, and 13 bases stayed unmatched. CDR1 is LNHDA, CDR2 SQIVND, per germline (reference sequence). The length of the CDR3 is 16 residues. This CDR3 is CASSPVQGLWDTEAFF. In DNA form, the CDR3 reads TGTGCCAGTAGCCCTGTACAGGGGTTATGGGACACTGAAGCTTTCTTT.

The chain combines TRBV5-1 with TRBJ2-1; 8 nucleotides line up with TRBD1. CDR3 length: 15 residues. Per germline, CDR1 SGHRS and CDR2 YFSETQ. Trimming removed 4 bases from V and 6 bases from J; junction bases left unmatched: 9. In DNA form, the CDR3 reads TGCGCCAGCAGCCGGGGAGGACAGGGAAGCAATGAGCAGTTCTTC. Protein sequence: CASSRGGQGSNEQFF. Full variable domain (missing parts from reference TRBV5-1 and TRBJ2-1): KAGVTQTPRYLIKTRGQQVTLSCSPISGHRSVSWYQQTPGQGLQFLFEYFSETQRNKGNFPGRFSGRQFSNSRSEMNVSTLELGDSALYLCASSRGGQGSNEQFFGPGTRLTVL.

J is TRBJ1-5 and V is TRBV28, with D unclear. Deletions cut 3 bases from V and 4 bases from J, with 10 bases between. The V gene's germline CDR1 is MDHEN and CDR2 SYDVKM. The CDR3 sequence is 14 residues long. The DNA for the CDR3 is TGTGCCAGCAGTTTTGTCAGTGATAATCAGCCCCAGCATTTT. It yields the protein CASSFVSDNQPQHF.

This chain's CDR3 is CASSPLILAGGRETQYF. CDR3 coding DNA: TGTGCCAGCAGCCCCCTGATTCTAGCGGGGGGGAGAGAGACCCAGTACTTC. This sequence joins TRBV5-6 and TRBJ2-5; TRBD2 aligns across 12 bases. CDR1 is SGHDT and CDR2 is YYEEEE in the germline V gene. The CDR3 loop spans 17 amino acids. V gave up 4 bases and J gave up 4 bases; unmatched junction bases: 11.

The chain links TRBV2 to TRBJ1-1; tentative D call: TRBD1 (5 bases). Germline V lookup: CDR1 SNHLY, CDR2 FYNNEI. CDR3 length: 12 residues. V lost 1 base to trimming and J lost 8 bases, with 8 bases between them. CDR3: CASSEDYREAFF. For the CDR3, the DNA is TGTGCCAGCAGTGAAGACTACAGGGAAGCTTTCTTT.